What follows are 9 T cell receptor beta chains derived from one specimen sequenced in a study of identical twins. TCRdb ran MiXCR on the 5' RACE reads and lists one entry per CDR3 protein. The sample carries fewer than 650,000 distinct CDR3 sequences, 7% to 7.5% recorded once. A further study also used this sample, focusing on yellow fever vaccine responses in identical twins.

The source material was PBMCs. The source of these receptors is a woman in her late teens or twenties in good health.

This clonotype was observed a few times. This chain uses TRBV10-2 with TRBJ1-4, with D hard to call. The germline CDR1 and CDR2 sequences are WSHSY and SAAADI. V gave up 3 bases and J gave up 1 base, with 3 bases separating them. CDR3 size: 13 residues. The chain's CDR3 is CASSEGTNEKLFF. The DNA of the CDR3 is TGCGCCAGCAGTGAAGGAACTAATGAAAAACTGTTTTTT.

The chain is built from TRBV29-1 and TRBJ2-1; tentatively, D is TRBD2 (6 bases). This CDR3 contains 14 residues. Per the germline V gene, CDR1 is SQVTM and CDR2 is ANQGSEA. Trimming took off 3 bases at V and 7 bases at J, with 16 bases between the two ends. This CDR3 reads CSVELHGRGNEQFF. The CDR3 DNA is TGCAGCGTTGAGCTGCACGGGAGAGGTAATGAGCAGTTCTTC.

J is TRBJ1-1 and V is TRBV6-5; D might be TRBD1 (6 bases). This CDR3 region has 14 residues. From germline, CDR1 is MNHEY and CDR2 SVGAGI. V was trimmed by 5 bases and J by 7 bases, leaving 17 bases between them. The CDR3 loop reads CASSHRTGIHEAFF. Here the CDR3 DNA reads TGTGCCAGCAGTCACCGCACAGGGATACATGAAGCTTTCTTT.

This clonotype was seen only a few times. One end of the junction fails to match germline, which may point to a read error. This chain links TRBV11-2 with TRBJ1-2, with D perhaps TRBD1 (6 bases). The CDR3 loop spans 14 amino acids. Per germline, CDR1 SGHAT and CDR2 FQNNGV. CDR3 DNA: TGTGCCAGCAGTCGCTCGGCGGACAATAAAGGGGGGCTCTTC. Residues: CASSRSADNKGGLF.

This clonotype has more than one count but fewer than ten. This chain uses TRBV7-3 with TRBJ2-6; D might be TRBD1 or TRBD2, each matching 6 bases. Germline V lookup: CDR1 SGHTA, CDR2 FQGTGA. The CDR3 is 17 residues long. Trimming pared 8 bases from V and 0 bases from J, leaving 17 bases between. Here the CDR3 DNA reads TGTGCCAGCCGTAGGGGGGAACTGTCCTCTGGGGCCAACGTCCTGACTTTC. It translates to CASRRGELSSGANVLTF.

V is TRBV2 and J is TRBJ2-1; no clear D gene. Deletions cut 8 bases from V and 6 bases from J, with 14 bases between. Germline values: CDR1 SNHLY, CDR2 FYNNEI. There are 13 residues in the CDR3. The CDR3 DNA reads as TGTGCCAGCCGGGTGTCAGACTTCAATGAGCAGTTCTTC. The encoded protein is CASRVSDFNEQFF.

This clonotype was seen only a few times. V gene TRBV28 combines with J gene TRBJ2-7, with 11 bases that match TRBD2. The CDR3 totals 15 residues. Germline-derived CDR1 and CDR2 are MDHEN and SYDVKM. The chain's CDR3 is CASSDLTSGEGEQYV. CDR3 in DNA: TGTGCTAGCAGTGACTTGACTAGCGGGGAGGGGGAGCAGTACGTC.

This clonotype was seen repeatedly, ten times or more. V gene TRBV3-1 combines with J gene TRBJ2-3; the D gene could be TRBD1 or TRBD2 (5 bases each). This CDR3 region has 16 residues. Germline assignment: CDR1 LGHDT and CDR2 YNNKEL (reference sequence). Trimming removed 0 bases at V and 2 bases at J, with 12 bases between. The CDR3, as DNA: TGTGCCAGCAGCCAAGATTTTGGGACGCTCACAGATACGCAGTATTTT. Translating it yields CASSQDFGTLTDTQYF.

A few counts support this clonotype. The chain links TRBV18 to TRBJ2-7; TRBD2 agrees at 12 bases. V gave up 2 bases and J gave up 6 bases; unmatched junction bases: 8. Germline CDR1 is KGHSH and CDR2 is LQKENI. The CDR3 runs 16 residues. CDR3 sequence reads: CASSPGPSGRASEQYF. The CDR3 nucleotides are TGTGCCAGCTCACCAGGTCCTAGCGGGAGGGCCTCCGAGCAGTACTTC.